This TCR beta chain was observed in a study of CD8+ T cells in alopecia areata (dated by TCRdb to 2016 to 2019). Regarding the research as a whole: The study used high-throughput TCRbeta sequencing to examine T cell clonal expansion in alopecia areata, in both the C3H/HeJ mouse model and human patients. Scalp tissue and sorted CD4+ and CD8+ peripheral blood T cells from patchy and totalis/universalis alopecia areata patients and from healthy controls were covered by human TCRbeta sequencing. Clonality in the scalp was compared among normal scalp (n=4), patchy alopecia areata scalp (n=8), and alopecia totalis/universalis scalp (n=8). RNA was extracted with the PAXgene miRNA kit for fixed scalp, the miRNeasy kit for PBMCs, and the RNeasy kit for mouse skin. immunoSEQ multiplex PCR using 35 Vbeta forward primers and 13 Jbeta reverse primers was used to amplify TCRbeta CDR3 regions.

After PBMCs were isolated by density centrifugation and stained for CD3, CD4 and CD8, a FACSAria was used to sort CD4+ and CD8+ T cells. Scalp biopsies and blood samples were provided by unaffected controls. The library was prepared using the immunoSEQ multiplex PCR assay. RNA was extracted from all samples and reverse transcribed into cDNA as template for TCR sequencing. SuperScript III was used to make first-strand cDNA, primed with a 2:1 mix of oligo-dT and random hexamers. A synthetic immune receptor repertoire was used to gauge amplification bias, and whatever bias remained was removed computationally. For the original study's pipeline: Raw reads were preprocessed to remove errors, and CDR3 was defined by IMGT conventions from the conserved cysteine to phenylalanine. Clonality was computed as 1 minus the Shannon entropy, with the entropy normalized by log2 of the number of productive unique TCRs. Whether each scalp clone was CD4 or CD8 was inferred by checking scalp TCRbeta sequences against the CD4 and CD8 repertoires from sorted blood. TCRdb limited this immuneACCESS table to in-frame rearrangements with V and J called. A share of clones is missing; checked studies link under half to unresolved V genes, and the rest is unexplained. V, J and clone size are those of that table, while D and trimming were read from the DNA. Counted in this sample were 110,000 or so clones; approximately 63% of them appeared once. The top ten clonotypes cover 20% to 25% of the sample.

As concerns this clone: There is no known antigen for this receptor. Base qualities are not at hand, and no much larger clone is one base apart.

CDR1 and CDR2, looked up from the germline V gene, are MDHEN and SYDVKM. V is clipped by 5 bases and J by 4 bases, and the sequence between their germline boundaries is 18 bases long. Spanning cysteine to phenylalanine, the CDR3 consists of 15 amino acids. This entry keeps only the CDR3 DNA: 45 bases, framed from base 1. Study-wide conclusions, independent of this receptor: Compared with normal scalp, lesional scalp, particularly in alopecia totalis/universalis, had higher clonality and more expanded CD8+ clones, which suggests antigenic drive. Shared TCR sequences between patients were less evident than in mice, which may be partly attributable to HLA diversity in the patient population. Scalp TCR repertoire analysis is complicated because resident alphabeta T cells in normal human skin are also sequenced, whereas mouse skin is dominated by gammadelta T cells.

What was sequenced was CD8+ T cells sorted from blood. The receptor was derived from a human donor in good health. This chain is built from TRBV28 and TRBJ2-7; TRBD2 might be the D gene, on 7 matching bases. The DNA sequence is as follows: TGTGCCAGCAGTCGGGGGGCTACGCTTGGGTACGAGCAGTACTTC. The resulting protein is CASSRGATLGYEQYF.